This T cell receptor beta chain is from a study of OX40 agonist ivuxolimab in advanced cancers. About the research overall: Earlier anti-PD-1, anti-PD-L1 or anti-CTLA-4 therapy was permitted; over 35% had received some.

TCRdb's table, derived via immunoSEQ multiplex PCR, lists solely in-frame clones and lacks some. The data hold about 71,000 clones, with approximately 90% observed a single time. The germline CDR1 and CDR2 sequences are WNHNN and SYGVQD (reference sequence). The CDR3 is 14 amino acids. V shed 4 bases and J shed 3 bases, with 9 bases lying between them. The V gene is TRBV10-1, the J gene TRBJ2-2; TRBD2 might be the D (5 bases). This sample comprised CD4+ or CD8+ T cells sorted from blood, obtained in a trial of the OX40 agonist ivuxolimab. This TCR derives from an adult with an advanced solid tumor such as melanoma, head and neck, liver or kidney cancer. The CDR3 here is CASSASGDTGELFF. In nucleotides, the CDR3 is TGCGCCAGCAGTGCAAGCGGAGACACCGGGGAGCTGTTTTTT.